A selection of T cell receptor beta chains follows, all from one sample in a study of lymphopenia after photon versus proton radiotherapy. Here immunoSEQ multiplex PCR was the method, and the copy in TCRdb shows in-frame clones only, minus some. The repertoire holds about 14,000 clones, with over 65% as singletons. Sample: peripheral blood, taken from a patient treated with photon-based radiotherapy. These receptor sequences come from a man in his fifties or sixties with gastric cancer. Each CDR3 is given with its conserved first and last residue. The order of the fields is J gene, D gene, V gene, clone size, CDR3 DNA, CDR3 protein. A D gene is named only where the DNA matches it firmly. Size is omitted from some rows. Given values are once, few, many or a class for expanded clones.

TRBJ2-2	TRBD1	TRBV5-6	NA	TGTGCCAGCAGCTTCTCCAGGGGGAAAGGTTATACCGGGGAGCTGTTTTTT	CASSFSRGKGYTGELFF
TRBJ1-3	NA	TRBV4-1	NA	TGCGCCAGCAAGGACCTCTCGGGCAACACCATATATTTT	CASKDLSGNTIYF
TRBJ2-4	NA	TRBV19	NA	TGTGCCAGTAGTATAGGCCTGAATCTAGCCAAAAACATTCAGTACTTC	CASSIGLNLAKNIQYF
TRBJ2-7	NA	TRBV27	NA	TGTGCCAGCAGTTTAGGAGTAGGGTCCTACGAGCAGTACTTC	CASSLGVGSYEQYF
TRBJ2-1	TRBD1	TRBV29-1	NA	TGCAGCGTTGGCGGGACAGGGGCACAGAGTCAGTTCTTC	CSVGGTGAQSQFF
TRBJ2-1	NA	TRBV9	NA	TGTGCCAGCAGCGTAGCCTTAGACAAAGGGGACGGGCAGTTCTTC	CASSVALDKGDGQFF
TRBJ2-5	NA	TRBV6-1	NA	TGTGCCAGCAGTGAGACCTCGTGGGGAGAGACCCAGTACTTC	CASSETSWGETQYF
TRBJ1-4	NA	TRBV19	NA	TGTGCCAGCTCGCGACAGATGACTAATGAAAAACTGTTTTTT	CASSRQMTNEKLFF
TRBJ1-3	TRBD1	TRBV9	NA	TGTGCCAGCAGCGCGATAACGACCGGGACAGCAGGAAACACCATATATTTT	CASSAITTGTAGNTIYF
TRBJ1-6	NA	TRBV6-5	few	TGTGCCAGCAGTGGGAGTGGAGCTACCAATTCACCCCTCCACTTT	CASSGSGATNSPLHF
TRBJ2-7	NA	TRBV6-6	NA	TGTGCCAGCAGTTACGAGGGGTCCCTAAGCGAGCAGTACTTC	CASSYEGSLSEQYF
TRBJ1-1	TRBD1	TRBV11-2	NA	TGTGCCAGCAGCTTAGTGGGACAGGGAATCTCGAACACTGAAGCTTTCTTT	CASSLVGQGISNTEAFF
TRBJ2-7	NA	TRBV6-5	NA	TGTGCCAGCAGTTACTCGAACGGGCCGTACGAGCAGTACTTC	CASSYSNGPYEQYF
TRBJ2-3	NA	TRBV19	NA	TGTGCCTGCTCGAGGGTACGCACAGATACGCAGTATTTT	CACSRVRTDTQYF
TRBJ2-3	NA	TRBV4-3	NA	TGCGCCAGCAGCCTCAAGATTACGTCAGGGCCGGGAGATACGCAGTATTTT	CASSLKITSGPGDTQYF
TRBJ2-5	NA	TRBV6-5	NA	TGTGCCAGCAGTTACGTCGGAGAGACCCAGTACTTC	CASSYVGETQYF
TRBJ1-3	NA	TRBV7-9	NA	TGTGCCAGCAGCTTAAGTTTGACGGACCCTGGAGGAAACACCATATATTTT	CASSLSLTDPGGNTIYF
TRBJ1-2	NA	TRBV6-5	NA	TGTGCCAGCAGCTATGGACAGATCTATGGCTACACCTTC	CASSYGQIYGYTF
TRBJ2-2	NA	TRBV2	NA	TGTGCCAGCATCGCCGCCGGGGGCACCGGGGAGCTGTTTTTT	CASIAAGGTGELFF
TRBJ1-1	NA	TRBV18	NA	TGTGCCAGCTCAGGGGGGGACACTGAAGCTTTCTTT	CASSGGDTEAFF
TRBJ1-3	NA	TRBV9	NA	TGTGCCAGCAGCGTGTCACTTCTCGGAAACACCATATATTTT	CASSVSLLGNTIYF
TRBJ1-5	NA	TRBV5-5	once	TGTGCCAGCAGCTTCCTCGGCAATCAGCCCCAGCATTTT	CASSFLGNQPQHF
TRBJ1-2	NA	TRBV19	NA	TGTGCCAGTAGACCCCCCCGGGACTCTCAGCCCTATGGCTACACCTTC	CASRPPRDSQPYGYTF
TRBJ2-2	TRBD2	TRBV27	NA	TGTGCCAGCAGTTTAGGGCTAGCGGGGGGCGGGGAGCTGTTTTTT	CASSLGLAGGGELFF
TRBJ1-3	NA	TRBV7-9	few	TGTGCCAGCGGCTACCACGAGAACACCATATATTTT	CASGYHENTIYF
TRBJ1-6	NA	TRBV5-1	NA	TGCGCCAGCAGCGAGGAGGGTGGAGATTCACCCCTCCACTTT	CASSEEGGDSPLHF
TRBJ2-5	NA	TRBV5-1	NA	TGCGCCAGCAGCCCCGGGAGTATTCAAGAGACCCAGTACTTC	CASSPGSIQETQYF
TRBJ1-2	NA	TRBV9	NA	TGTGCCAGCAGCTCCCCTCAGGGAGGCGAAAACTATGGCTACACCTTC	CASSSPQGGENYGYTF
TRBJ2-7	NA	TRBV11-3	NA	TGTGCCAGCAGCTTAGATGGCAGGGGAGGGGACTACGAGCAGTACTTC	CASSLDGRGGDYEQYF
TRBJ1-3	NA	TRBV5-5	NA	TGTGCCAGCAGCTCGACCACTAGCTCTGGAAACACCATATATTTT	CASSSTTSSGNTIYF
TRBJ1-1	NA	TRBV28	NA	TGTGCCAGCAGACCCGGACAGCTGGAAGCTTTCTTT	CASRPGQLEAFF
TRBJ1-3	NA	TRBV5-1	NA	TGCGCCAGCAGCTTAGGCGGAAACTCTGGAAACACCATATATTTT	CASSLGGNSGNTIYF
TRBJ2-1	NA	TRBV5-1	NA	TGCGCCAGCAGTTATACTATTGCGCAATTCAACAATGAGCAGTTCTTC	CASSYTIAQFNNEQFF
TRBJ2-1	NA	TRBV4-3	NA	TGCGCCAGCAGCCAAGATGTGGCGCGACAGCAGTTCTTC	CASSQDVARQQFF
TRBJ1-2	NA	TRBV7-3	few	TGTGCCAGCAGCTTAATGGGAGGGACTGGCTACACCTTC	CASSLMGGTGYTF
TRBJ1-4	NA	TRBV2	NA	TGTGCCAGCAGCCCGACACCCCGAGAGGAAAAACTGTTTTTT	CASSPTPREEKLFF
TRBJ2-2	NA	TRBV7-2	NA	TGTGCCAGCAGCTTAGCGCTTTCACAGGACACCGGGGAGCTGTTTTTT	CASSLALSQDTGELFF
TRBJ1-5	NA	TRBV5-4	NA	TGTGCCAGCAGCTTTGAGGGTTGGAGCAATCAGCCCCAGCATTTT	CASSFEGWSNQPQHF
TRBJ2-3	NA	TRBV18	NA	TGTGCCAGCTCACCACCACAGGGTTTATCGGCGCAGTATTTT	CASSPPQGLSAQYF
TRBJ2-4	NA	TRBV21-1	NA	TGTGCCAGCAGCAAAGTTCGGAGATCGATCCACTACAAGGGGAACATTCAGTACTTC	CASSKVRRSIHYKGNIQYF
TRBJ2-3	NA	TRBV4-1	NA	TGCGCCAGCAGCCCACTGGGGGACTCAGATACGCAGTATTTT	CASSPLGDSDTQYF
TRBJ2-1	TRBD2	TRBV6-6	NA	TGTGCCAGCTGTGCGGGGGGGATATGCAATGAGCAGTTCTTC	CASCAGGICNEQFF
TRBJ1-1	NA	TRBV20-1	NA	TGCAGTGCTAGGGGGAGCAGGGAAGCTTTCTTT	CSARGSREAFF
TRBJ1-4	NA	TRBV6-6	NA	TGTGCCAGCAGTGGAGCGAGTGAAAAACTGTTTTTT	CASSGASEKLFF
TRBJ2-3	TRBD2	TRBV11-2	NA	TGTGCCAGCAGCTGGGCGGGAGGGACAGATACGCAGTATTTT	CASSWAGGTDTQYF